This TCR beta chain comes out of a study of control samples from healthy donors and cancer patients. Germline values: CDR1 SGHTA, CDR2 FQGTGA. The length of the CDR3 is 16 residues. J gave up 6 bases and V 1 base, and 5 bases lay outside the gene matches. Repertoires were generated with immunoSEQ multiplex PCR, while TCRdb's copy carries only in-frame clones and drops some. The sample lists about 270,000 clones, over 75% occurring once. This TCR was sampled from an older woman with lung cancer. The V call is TRBV7-3, the J call TRBJ2-2; 10 bases are shared with TRBD2. Material: PBMCs. As DNA, the CDR3 is TGTGCCAGCAGCTTAAACAGCGGGAGGGCCTCCGGGGAGCTGTTTTTT. Translated: CASSLNSGRASGELFF.